The text below deals with one T cell receptor beta chain. Its antigen is not yet known. No base qualities exist here, and no much larger clone lies one base off it. Library construction relied on the immunoSEQ multiplex PCR assay. TCRdb limited this immuneACCESS table to in-frame rearrangements with V and J called. A share of clones is missing; checked studies link under half to unresolved V genes, and the rest is unexplained. The sample table contains some 74,000 clones; only one count was recorded for 95% to 96% of them. Around 0.24% of the sample is in the top ten clones. This entry is derived from a study of technical replicates of blood from a few donors (dated by TCRdb to about 2017). Reading the germline V gene gives CDR1 LGHNA and CDR2 YNFKEQ. The germline V end is reduced by 3 bases and the J end by 3 bases; junction bases left unmatched: 2. The CDR3 covers 15 residues, taking in both the cysteine and the phenylalanine. CDR3 DNA is the only sequence kept; it has 45 bases, read in frame from the first base.

The source material was T cells isolated from PBMCs. The receptor chain draws on TRBV4-2 and TRBJ1-5; the central 10 bases match TRBD1. This sequence was found in a human donor in good health. In nucleotide form, the sequence is TGTGCCAGCAGCCAGGGACAGGGGACCAATCAGCCCCAGCATTTT. Its protein reads: CASSQGQGTNQPQHF.